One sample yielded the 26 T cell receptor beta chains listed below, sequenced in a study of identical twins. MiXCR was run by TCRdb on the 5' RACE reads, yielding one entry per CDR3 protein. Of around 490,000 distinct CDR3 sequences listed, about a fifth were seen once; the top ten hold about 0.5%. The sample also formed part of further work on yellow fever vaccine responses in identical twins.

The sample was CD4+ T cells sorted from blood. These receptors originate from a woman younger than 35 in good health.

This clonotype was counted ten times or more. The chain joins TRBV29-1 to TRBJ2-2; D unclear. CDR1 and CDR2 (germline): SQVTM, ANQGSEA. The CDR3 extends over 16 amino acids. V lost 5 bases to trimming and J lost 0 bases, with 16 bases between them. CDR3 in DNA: TGCAGCGTTTTTGTAGGGCGGCTGACGAACACCGGGGAGCTGTTTTTT. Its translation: CSVFVGRLTNTGELFF.

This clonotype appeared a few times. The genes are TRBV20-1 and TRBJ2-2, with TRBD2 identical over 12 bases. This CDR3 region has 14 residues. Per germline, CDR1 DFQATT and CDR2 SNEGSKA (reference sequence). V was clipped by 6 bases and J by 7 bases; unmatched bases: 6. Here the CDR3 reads CSARLAGENGELFF. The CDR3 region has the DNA TGCAGTGCACGACTAGCGGGAGAGAACGGGGAGCTGTTTTTT.

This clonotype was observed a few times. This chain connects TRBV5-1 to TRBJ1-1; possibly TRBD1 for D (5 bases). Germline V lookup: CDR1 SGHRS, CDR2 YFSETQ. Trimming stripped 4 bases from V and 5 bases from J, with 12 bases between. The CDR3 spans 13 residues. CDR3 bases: TGCGCCAGCAGCCCGGCGGGGGTTACTGAAGCTTTCTTT. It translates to CASSPAGVTEAFF.

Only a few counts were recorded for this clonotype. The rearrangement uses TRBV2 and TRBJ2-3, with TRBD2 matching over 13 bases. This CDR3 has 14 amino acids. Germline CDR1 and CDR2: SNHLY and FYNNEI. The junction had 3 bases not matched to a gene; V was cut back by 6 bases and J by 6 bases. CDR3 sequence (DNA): TGTGCCAGCAGGGGACTAGCGGGAACTGATACGCAGTATTTT. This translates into CASRGLAGTDTQYF.

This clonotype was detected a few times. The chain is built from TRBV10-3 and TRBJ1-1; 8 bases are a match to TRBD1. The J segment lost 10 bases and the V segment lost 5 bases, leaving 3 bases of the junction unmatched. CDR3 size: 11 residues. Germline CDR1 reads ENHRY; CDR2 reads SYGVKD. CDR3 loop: CAISRGQVAFF. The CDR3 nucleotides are TGTGCCATCAGTCGGGGACAGGTAGCTTTCTTT.

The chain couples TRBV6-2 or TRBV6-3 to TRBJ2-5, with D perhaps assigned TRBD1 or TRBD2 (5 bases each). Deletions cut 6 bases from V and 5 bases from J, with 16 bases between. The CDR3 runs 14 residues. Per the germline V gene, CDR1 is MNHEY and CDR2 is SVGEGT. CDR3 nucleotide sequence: TGTGCCAGCAGATATAGGGACCTTTCGGAGACCCAGTACTTC. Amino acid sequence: CASRYRDLSETQYF.

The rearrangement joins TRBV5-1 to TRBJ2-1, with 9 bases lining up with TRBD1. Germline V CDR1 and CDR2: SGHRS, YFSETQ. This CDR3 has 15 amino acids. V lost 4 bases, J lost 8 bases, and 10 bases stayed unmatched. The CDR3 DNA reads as TGCGCCAGCAGCCGCGGACAGGGGATAGGGGATGAGCAGTTCTTC. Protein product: CASSRGQGIGDEQFF.

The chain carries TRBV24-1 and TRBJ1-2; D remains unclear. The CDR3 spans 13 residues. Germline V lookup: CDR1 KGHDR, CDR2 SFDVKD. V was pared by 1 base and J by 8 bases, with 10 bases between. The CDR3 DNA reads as TGTGCCACCAGTGATTTTAAGGGAGGCGGCTACACCTTC. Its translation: CATSDFKGGGYTF.

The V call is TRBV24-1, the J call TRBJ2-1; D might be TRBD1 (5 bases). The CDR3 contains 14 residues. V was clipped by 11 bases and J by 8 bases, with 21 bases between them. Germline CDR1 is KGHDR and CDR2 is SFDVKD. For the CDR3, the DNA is TGTGCCAGCAGGGAAGTTTCGTCCTGGGATGAGCAGTTCTTC. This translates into CASREVSSWDEQFF.

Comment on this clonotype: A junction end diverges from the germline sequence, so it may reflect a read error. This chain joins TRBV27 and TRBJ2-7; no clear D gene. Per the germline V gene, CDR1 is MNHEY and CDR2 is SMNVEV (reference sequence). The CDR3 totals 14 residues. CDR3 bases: TGTGACAGCAGTTGCACAGAAGTCGTCCACGAGCAGTACTTC. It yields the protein CDSSCTEVVHEQYF.

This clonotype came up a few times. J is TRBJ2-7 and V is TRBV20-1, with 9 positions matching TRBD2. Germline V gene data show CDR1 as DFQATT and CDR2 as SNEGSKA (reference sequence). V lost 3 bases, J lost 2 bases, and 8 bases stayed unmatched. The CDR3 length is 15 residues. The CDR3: CSASSGTSLPYEQYV. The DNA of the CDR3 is TGCAGTGCTAGCTCCGGGACTAGCCTTCCCTACGAGCAGTACGTC.

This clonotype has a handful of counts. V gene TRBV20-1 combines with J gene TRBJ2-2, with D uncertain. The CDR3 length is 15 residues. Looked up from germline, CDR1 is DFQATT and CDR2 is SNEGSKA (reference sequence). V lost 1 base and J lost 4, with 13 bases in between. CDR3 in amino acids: CSARGRPTGTGELFF. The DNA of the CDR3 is TGCAGTGCTAGAGGGCGACCGACGGGCACCGGGGAGCTGTTTTTT.

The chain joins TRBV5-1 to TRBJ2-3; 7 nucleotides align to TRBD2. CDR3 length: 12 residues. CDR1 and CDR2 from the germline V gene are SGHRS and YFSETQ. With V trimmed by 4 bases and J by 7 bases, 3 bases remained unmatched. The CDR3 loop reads CASSRSGNTQYF. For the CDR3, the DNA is TGCGCCAGCAGCCGGAGCGGGAATACGCAGTATTTT.

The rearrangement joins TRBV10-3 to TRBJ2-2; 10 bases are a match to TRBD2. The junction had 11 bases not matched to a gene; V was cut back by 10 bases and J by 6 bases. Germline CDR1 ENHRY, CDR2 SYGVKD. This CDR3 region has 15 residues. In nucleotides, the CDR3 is TGTGCCACCGGTACCCTAGCGGGGGAGGCCGGGGAGCTGTTTTTT. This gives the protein CATGTLAGEAGELFF.

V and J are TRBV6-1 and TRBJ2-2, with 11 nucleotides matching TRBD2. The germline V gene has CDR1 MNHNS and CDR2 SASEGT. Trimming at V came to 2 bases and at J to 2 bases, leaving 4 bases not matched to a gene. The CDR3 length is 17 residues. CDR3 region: CASSEWGTSGNTGELFF. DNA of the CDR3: TGTGCCAGCAGTGAATGGGGGACTAGCGGAAACACCGGGGAGCTGTTTTTT.

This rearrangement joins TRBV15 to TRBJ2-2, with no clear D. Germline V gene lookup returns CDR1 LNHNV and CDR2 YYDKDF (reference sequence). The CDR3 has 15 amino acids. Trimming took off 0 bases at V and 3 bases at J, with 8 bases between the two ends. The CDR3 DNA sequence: TGTGCCACCAGCAGAGATCAAAGATACACCGGGGAGCTGTTTTTT. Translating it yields CATSRDQRYTGELFF.

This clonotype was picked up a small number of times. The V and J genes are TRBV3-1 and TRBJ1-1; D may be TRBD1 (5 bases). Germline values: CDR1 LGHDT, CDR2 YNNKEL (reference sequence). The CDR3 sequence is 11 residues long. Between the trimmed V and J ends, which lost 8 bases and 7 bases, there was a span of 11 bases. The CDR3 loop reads CASLGHGEAFF. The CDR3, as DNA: TGTGCCAGCCTCGGACATGGTGAAGCTTTCTTT.

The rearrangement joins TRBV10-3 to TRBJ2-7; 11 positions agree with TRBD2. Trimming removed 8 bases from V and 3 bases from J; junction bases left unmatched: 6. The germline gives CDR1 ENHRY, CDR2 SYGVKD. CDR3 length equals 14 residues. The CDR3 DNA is TGTGCCATCGCCCGACTAGCGGGGTACTACGAGCAGTACTTC. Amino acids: CAIARLAGYYEQYF.

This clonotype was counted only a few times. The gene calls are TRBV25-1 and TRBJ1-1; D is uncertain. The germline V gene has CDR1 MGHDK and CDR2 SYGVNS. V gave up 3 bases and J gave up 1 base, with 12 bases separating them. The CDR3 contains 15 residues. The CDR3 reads CASSDPSVSNTEAFF. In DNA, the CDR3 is TGTGCCAGCAGTGACCCCTCTGTATCGAACACTGAAGCTTTCTTT. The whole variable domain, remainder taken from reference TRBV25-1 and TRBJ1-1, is EADIYQTPRYLVIGTGKKITLECSQTMGHDKMYWYQQDPGMELHLIHYSYGVNSTEKGDLSSESTVSRIRTEHFPLTLESARPSHTSQYLCASSDPSVSNTEAFFGQGTRLTVV.

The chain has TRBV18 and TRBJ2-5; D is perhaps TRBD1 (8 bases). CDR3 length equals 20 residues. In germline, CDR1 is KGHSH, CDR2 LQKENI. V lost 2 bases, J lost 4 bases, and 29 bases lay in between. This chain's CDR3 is CASSPSGQALGGGSRETQYF. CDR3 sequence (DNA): TGTGCCAGCTCACCATCGGGACAGGCCCTCGGGGGCGGGAGTAGAGAGACCCAGTACTTC.

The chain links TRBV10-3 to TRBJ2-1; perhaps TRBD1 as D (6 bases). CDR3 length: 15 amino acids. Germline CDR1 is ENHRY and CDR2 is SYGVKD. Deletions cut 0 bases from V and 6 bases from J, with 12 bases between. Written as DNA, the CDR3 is TGTGCCATCAGTGAGTCGGGGGCTCTCAGCAATGAGCAGTTCTTC. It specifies CAISESGALSNEQFF.

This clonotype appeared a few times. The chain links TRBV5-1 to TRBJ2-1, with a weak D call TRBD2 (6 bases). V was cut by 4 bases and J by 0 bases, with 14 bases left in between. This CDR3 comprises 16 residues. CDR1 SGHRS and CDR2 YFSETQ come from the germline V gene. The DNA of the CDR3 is TGCGCCAGCAGCCCCGGGTCCGGGAGCTCCTACAATGAGCAGTTCTTC. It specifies CASSPGSGSSYNEQFF.

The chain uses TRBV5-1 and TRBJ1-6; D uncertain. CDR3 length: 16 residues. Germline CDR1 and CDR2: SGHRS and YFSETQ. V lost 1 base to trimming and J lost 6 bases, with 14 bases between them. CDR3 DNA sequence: TGCGCCAGCAGCTTGTATTTCCAGCCAACTAATTCACCCCTCCACTTT. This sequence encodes CASSLYFQPTNSPLHF.

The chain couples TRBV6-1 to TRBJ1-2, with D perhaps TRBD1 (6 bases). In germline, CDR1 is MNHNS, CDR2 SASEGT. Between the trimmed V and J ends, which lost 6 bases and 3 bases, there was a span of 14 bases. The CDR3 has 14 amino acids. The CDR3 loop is CASRDTGTYYGYTF. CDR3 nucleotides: TGTGCCAGCAGGGATACAGGGACTTACTATGGCTACACCTTC.

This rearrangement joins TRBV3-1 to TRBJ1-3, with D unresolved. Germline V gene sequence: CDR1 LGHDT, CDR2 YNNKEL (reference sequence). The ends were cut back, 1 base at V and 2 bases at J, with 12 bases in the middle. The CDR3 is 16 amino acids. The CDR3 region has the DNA TGTGCCAGCAGCCAAGTGGCACAGAGCGCTGGAAACACCATATATTTT. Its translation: CASSQVAQSAGNTIYF.

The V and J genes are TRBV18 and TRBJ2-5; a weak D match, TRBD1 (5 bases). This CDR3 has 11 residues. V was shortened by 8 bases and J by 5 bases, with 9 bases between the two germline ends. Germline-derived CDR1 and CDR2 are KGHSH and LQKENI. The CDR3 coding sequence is TGTGCCAGCACCAGGGATGAGACCCAGTACTTC. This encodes CASTRDETQYF.